Below, one T cell receptor (beta chain) is given with its context. The data were obtained in a study of blood T cell repertoires in COVID-19. Study as a whole: Material from acute and convalescent COVID-19 was sourced from the United States, Italy and Spain.

Trimming stripped 0 bases from V and 0 bases from J, with 4 bases between. CDR1 SGHRS and CDR2 YFSETQ come from the germline V gene. The CDR3 has 14 residues. Sequencing used immunoSEQ multiplex PCR; TCRdb keeps in-frame clones, though not all of them. The sample lists roughly 200,000 clones, 65% to 85% occurring once. The chain is built from TRBV5-1 and TRBJ1-3; D remains unclear. This sequence was found in a woman between 35 and 50 years old with COVID-19, enrolled during active disease. The sequenced material came from peripheral blood. CDR3 DNA sequence: TGCGCCAGCAGCTTGGACGGCTCTGGAAACACCATATATTTT. It encodes CASSLDGSGNTIYF. Filled out from reference TRBV5-1 and TRBJ1-3, the complete variable domain reads KAGVTQTPRYLIKTRGQQVTLSCSPISGHRSVSWYQQTPGQGLQFLFEYFSETQRNKGNFPGRFSGRQFSNSRSEMNVSTLELGDSALYLCASSLDGSGNTIYFGEGSWLTVV.